A single sample is the source of the 14 T cell receptor beta chains below, sequenced in a study of T cells in Graves' hyperthyroidism and ophthalmopathy. RNA transcripts were the template for amplifying TCR beta CDR3 regions. Initially, a first-round RT-PCR of the TCR CDR3 employed the HTBI primer set. One entry per CDR3 protein, called by TCRdb with MiXCR from the multiplex PCR reads. The sample lists roughly 260,000 distinct CDR3 sequences, approximately 15% occurring once. Material for sequencing was blood. The receptor set was obtained from a woman aged 35 to 49 with Graves' hyperthyroidism that later progressed to Graves' ophthalmopathy.

Ten or more counts support this clonotype. The V call is TRBV19, the J call TRBJ2-1; D ambiguous. The CDR3 extends over 12 amino acids. V was clipped by 3 bases and J by 5 bases, with 5 bases between them. From germline, CDR1 is LNHDA and CDR2 SQIVND (reference sequence). The CDR3 DNA reads as TGTGCCAGTAGTATGTGGGACAATGAGCAGTTCTTC. Protein product: CASSMWDNEQFF.

This clonotype was detected many times. V usage is TRBV20-1 and J usage is TRBJ1-1; D possibly corresponds to TRBD1 (5 bases). Germline V CDR1 and CDR2: DFQATT, SNEGSKA (reference sequence). The CDR3 spans 15 residues. V was pared by 0 bases and J by 3 bases, with 14 bases between. CDR3 in amino acids: CSARDLEGRDTEAFF. The CDR3 DNA reads as TGCAGTGCTAGAGACCTGGAGGGGCGCGACACTGAAGCTTTCTTT.

The rearrangement joins TRBV14 to TRBJ2-3; 7 nucleotides agree with TRBD2. The germline V gene encodes CDR1 SGHDN and CDR2 FVKESK. The CDR3 sequence is 13 residues long. Trimming at V came to 4 bases and at J to 4 bases, leaving 2 bases not matched to a gene. This CDR3 reads CASSRAGADTQYF. In nucleotides, the CDR3 is TGTGCCAGCAGCCGGGCGGGGGCAGATACGCAGTATTTT.

This clonotype was observed many times. V is TRBV6-1 and J is TRBJ2-3; D is possibly TRBD2 (5 bases). Germline V gives CDR1 MNHNS, CDR2 SASEGT. This CDR3 spans 13 amino acids. The V end was cut by 3 bases, the J end by 6 bases, with 10 bases between. This chain's CDR3 is CASSELKRDTQYF. The CDR3 DNA is TGTGCCAGCAGTGAGCTGAAGCGGGATACGCAGTATTTT.

This clonotype was seen many times. The chain links TRBV6-5 to TRBJ2-1; 10 positions match TRBD2. The germline gives CDR1 MNHEY, CDR2 SVGAGI. The CDR3 totals 18 residues. Trimming at V came to 2 bases and at J to 3 bases, leaving 10 bases not matched to a gene. The CDR3 nucleotides are TGTGCCAGCAGTTACAGGTTTCGTGGACTAGCGGTCTACAATGAGCAGTTCTTC. Its protein product is CASSYRFRGLAVYNEQFF.

V usage is TRBV14 and J usage is TRBJ2-3; D gene ambiguous. V gave up 6 bases and J gave up 6 bases, with 19 bases separating them. Germline V gene lookup returns CDR1 SGHDN and CDR2 FVKESK. The CDR3 sequence is 15 residues long. CDR3 sequence: CASSPGRGSFDTQYF. In DNA, the CDR3 is TGTGCCAGCAGTCCCGGCAGAGGCTCCTTTGATACGCAGTATTTT.

This clonotype was counted at least ten times. V is TRBV12-3 or TRBV12-4 and J is TRBJ2-7; 11 bases are shared with TRBD2. With 5 bases clipped from V and 0 bases from J, the junction kept 3 bases outside the gene matches. The CDR3 covers 15 residues. In DNA form, the CDR3 reads TGTGCCAGCAGTCATACTAGCGGGAGCTCCTACGAGCAGTACTTC. Protein sequence: CASSHTSGSSYEQYF.

The chain is built from TRBV7-2 and TRBJ1-4; TRBD1 matches 7 bases. Germline V gene sequence: CDR1 SGHTA, CDR2 FQGNSA. This CDR3 spans 14 amino acids. V lost 1 base and J lost 7; bases outside the gene matches: 3. DNA for the CDR3: TGTGCCAGCAGCTTAGAGGCAGGGGGTGAAAAACTGTTTTTT. Translated, it gives CASSLEAGGEKLFF.

This clonotype has more than one count but fewer than ten. This sequence joins TRBV12-3 or TRBV12-4 and TRBJ1-3; a weak D match, TRBD1 (6 bases). Trimming took off 0 bases at V and 0 bases at J, with 12 bases between the two ends. The CDR3 contains 17 residues. This CDR3 reads CASSLAGHDLSGNTIYF. Here the CDR3 DNA reads TGTGCCAGCAGTTTAGCGGGACACGACCTCTCTGGAAACACCATATATTTT.

In this sample, this clonotype turned up many times. The V call is TRBV12-3 or TRBV12-4, the J call TRBJ1-5; the D gene is possibly TRBD1 (5 bases). The V end lost 3 bases, the J end lost 7 bases, and 19 bases lay between the germline ends. There are 16 residues in the CDR3. CDR3 in amino acids: CASSLGTPLAGQPQHF. In DNA, the CDR3 is TGTGCCAGCAGTTTGGGGACGCCGTTGGCGGGACAGCCCCAGCATTTT.

This clonotype was detected many times. The CDR3 loop is CASSILALAGTYEQFF. In nucleotides, the CDR3 is TGTGCCAGTAGTATACTGGCACTAGCGGGAACATATGAGCAGTTCTTC. The V and J genes are TRBV19 and TRBJ2-1, with TRBD2 matching 10 bases. Germline trimming cut 2 bases from V and 8 bases from J; bases unmatched to any gene: 9. The CDR3 runs 16 residues. Per the germline V gene, CDR1 is LNHDA and CDR2 is SQIVND (reference sequence). The complete variable domain, with remaining parts taken from reference TRBV19 and TRBJ2-1, reads DGGITQSPKYLFRKEGQNVTLSCEQNLNHDAMYWYRQDPGQGLRLIYYSQIVNDFQKGDIAEGYSVSREKKESFPLTVTSAQKNPTAFYLCASSILALAGTYEQFFGPGTRLTVL.

This clonotype was observed a handful of times. J is TRBJ1-5 and V is TRBV28, with a possible D match to TRBD1 (5 bases). The V and J ends lost 4 bases and 5 bases respectively, with 9 bases between them. The CDR3 covers 13 residues. Germline CDR1 MDHEN, CDR2 SYDVKM. DNA for the CDR3: TGTGCCAGCAGTTGGGGGAGATATCAGCCCCAGCATTTT. Translation: CASSWGRYQPQHF.

The sample holds many counts of this clonotype. The V gene is TRBV28, the J gene TRBJ2-1; the D is unclear. This CDR3 has 14 amino acids. Germline assignment: CDR1 MDHEN and CDR2 SYDVKM. Trimming removed 5 bases from V and 6 bases from J, with 14 bases in between. The CDR3 sequence: CASSLTLTSNEQFF. The CDR3 DNA follows: TGTGCCAGCAGTCTCACCCTAACCTCCAATGAGCAGTTCTTC.

This clonotype showed up many times. J is TRBJ1-4 and V is TRBV28, with no clear D. This CDR3 contains 13 residues. V was cut by 6 bases and J by 8 bases, with 13 bases left in between. Germline V gives CDR1 MDHEN, CDR2 SYDVKM. CDR3 loop: CASRGIWEEKLFF. CDR3 bases: TGTGCCAGCAGGGGGATCTGGGAAGAAAAACTGTTTTTT.